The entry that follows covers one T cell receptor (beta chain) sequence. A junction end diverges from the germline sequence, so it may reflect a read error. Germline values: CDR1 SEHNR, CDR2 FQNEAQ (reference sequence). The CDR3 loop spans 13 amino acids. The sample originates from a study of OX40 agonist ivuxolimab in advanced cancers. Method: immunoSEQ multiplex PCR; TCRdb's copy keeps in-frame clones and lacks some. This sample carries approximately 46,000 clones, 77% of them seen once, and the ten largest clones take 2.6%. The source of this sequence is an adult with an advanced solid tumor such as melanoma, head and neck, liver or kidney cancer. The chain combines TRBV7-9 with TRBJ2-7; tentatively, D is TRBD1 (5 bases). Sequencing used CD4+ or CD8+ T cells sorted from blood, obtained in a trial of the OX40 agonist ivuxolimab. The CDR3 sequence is CASSLAGNNEQYF. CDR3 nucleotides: TGTGCTAGCAGCTTAGCAGGGAACAACGAGCAGTACTTC.